This T cell receptor (beta chain) was captured in a study of T cell responses to AZD1222 COVID-19 vaccine. Study outcomes and limitations: None of the repertoires were sampled until the peak T cell response had passed.

With regard to this clone: Its antigen is currently unknown.

Profiling relied on immunoSEQ multiplex PCR, and the TCRdb table lists in-frame clones only, not all of them. The sample consists of approximately 75,000 clones, around nine tenths of them appearing once. The CDR3 consists of 15 residues. The J segment lost 9 bases and the V segment lost 2 bases, leaving 6 bases of the junction unmatched. CDR1 is MNHEY and CDR2 is SVGAGI in the germline V gene. Some second doses came at about 4 weeks and others at about 12 weeks; these were pooled. The specimen was peripheral blood, collected 28 days after the second AZD1222 dose. The sequence was collected from an adult who received the AZD1222 COVID-19 vaccine. The chain has TRBV6-5 and TRBJ2-6; 8 bases line up with TRBD1. CDR3 DNA sequence: TGTGCCAGCAGTTACGGACAGGGTGAGCACAACGTCCTGACTTTC. Its translation is CASSYGQGEHNVLTF.